This TCR beta chain appears in the sequencing data of a study of identical twins (dated by TCRdb to about 2016). With respect to the entire study: TCR alpha and beta repertoires from monozygotic twins, unrelated adults of various ages and cord blood were deep-sequenced to test whether fetal clonotypes persist. To rule out contamination, the twin experiments were replicated at different times with different library preparation protocols.

The library was made by 5' RACE. Instrument used: Illumina HiSeq 2000. Template switching introduced a universal primer binding site; the final cDNA contained a unique molecular identifier, enabling accurate counting of TCR cDNA molecules. First-strand cDNA for TCR alpha and beta chains was synthesized from specific primers in the conserved constant-segment region. To control for contamination, every cDNA library was double barcoded, receiving both a SMART-Mk sample barcode and Illumina barcodes. TruSeq adapter sequences, together with Illumina sample barcodes, were added in two successive PCR steps. The Illumina HiSeq platform was used with custom primers to sequence TCR alpha and beta cDNA libraries. Under the source paper's analysis protocol: Raw reads were processed with MiGEC to extract unique molecular identifiers, and MiXCR was used to determine CDR3 positions. Recombination models were inferred per individual with the repgenHMM and IGoR tools using an EM algorithm. The analysis of shared clonotypes was done with the tcR package in R, with sharing normalized by the product of cloneset sizes. To study raw recombination without the effects of thymic and clonal selection, out-of-frame nonproductive sequences were analyzed. Clones were called with MiXCR by TCRdb after fastp trimmed the public reads at Q25, and only in-frame beta chains were retained. Identical CDR3 protein sequences are pooled into one entry, listed with their most common genes and DNA. TCRdb's processing, not the study's, gives the V and J calls here. Across this sample there are some 660,000 distinct CDR3 sequences, with around 8.3% seen only once. The ten largest clones capture more than 0.75% of the sample.

Every donor was a healthy Caucasian. Three pairs of female monozygotic twins, all aged about 18 to 30 years, were included in the twin cohort. The RNA used for TCR libraries was isolated from peripheral blood mononuclear cells. The paper as a whole reports these results and caveats: Conclusions relied on cross-sectional statistical analysis, since the same donors could not be followed over many years. Compared with coincidental sharing between unrelated individuals, an excess of low generation-probability sequences was observed among out-of-frame TCR alpha sequences shared between twins. The excess sharing between twins in beta out-of-frame sequences was weaker because fewer shared sequences reduced the signal-to-noise ratio. Abundant cord blood beta clonotypes had fewer insertions, young adult naive repertoires showed a similar but weaker trend, and memory repertoires showed no such trend. Invariant T cells such as MAIT and iNKT could partly confound zero-insertion analyses, though diverse VJ usage argued against this for most clonotypes. Out-of-frame TCR alpha sharing in monozygotic twins was systematically underestimated by recombination models, whereas sharing between unrelated individuals was in agreement with the recombination models.

This clonotype was recorded many times. The specificity of this receptor is unknown. Base qualities are missing; no much larger clone stands one base away. Trimming leaves V shorter by 2 bases and J shorter by 4 bases, with the junction holding 5 bases beyond the gene matches. The CDR1 and CDR2 encoded by the germline V gene are SGHRS and YFSETQ. The CDR3 runs 14 amino acids, cysteine and phenylalanine included. Left in the record is the CDR3 DNA by itself, 42 bases read in frame from the first base. Another study also made use of these data, one on yellow fever vaccine responses in identical twins. The second study's paper adds: According to the authors, in identical twins the way T cells responded to vaccination appeared partly convergent and partly personalized. The study precisely tracked vaccine-responding T cell clones in identical twins.

The TCR was taken from a woman aged 18-29 years in good health. The sequence is built from TRBV5-1 and TRBJ2-7; 8 nucleotides in the junction match TRBD2. Sequenced material: PBMCs. The sequenced DNA is TGCGCCAGCAGCTTAGCGGGAGTGGGGTACGAGCAGTACTTC. Its coded protein is CASSLAGVGYEQYF.